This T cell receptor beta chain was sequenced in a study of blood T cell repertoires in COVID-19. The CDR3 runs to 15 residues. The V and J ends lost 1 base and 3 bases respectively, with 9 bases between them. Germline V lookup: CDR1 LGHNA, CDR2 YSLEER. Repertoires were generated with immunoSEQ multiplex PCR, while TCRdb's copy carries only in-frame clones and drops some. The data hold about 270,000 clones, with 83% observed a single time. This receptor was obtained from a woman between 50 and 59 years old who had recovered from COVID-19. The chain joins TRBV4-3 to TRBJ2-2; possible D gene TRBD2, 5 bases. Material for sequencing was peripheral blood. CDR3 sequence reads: CASSQAGFDTGELFF. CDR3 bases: TGCGCCAGCAGCCAAGCGGGATTCGACACCGGGGAGCTGTTTTTT.